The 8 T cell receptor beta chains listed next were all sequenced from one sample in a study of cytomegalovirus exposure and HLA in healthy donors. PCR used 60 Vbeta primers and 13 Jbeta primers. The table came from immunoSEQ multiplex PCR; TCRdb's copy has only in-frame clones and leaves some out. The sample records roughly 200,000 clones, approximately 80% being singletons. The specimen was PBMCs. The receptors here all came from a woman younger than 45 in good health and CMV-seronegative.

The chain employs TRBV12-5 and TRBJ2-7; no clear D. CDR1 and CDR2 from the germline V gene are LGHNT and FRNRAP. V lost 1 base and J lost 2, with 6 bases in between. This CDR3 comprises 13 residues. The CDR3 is CASGLGGAYEQYF. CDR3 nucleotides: TGTGCTAGTGGTTTGGGAGGTGCCTACGAGCAGTACTTC.

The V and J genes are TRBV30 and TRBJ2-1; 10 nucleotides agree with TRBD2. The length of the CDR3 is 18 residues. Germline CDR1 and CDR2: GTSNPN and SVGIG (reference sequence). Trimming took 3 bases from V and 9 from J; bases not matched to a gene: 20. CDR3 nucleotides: TGTGCCTGGAGCGGCACTCTTCTGACTAGCGGGTCGTATGGTGAGCAGTTCTTC. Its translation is CAWSGTLLTSGSYGEQFF.

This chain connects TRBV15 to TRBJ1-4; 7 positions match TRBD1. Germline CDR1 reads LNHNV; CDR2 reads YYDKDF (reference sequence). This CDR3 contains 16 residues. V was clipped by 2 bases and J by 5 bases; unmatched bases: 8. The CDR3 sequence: CATSRLPQGINEKLFF. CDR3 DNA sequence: TGTGCCACCAGCAGATTACCACAGGGGATAAATGAAAAACTGTTTTTT.

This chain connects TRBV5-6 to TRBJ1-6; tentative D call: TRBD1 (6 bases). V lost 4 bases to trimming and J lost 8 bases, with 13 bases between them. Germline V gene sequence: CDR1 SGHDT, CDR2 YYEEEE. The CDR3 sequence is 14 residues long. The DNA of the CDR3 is TGTGCCAGCAGCCATGGGGGGGCCGATTCACCCCTCCACTTT. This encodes CASSHGGADSPLHF.

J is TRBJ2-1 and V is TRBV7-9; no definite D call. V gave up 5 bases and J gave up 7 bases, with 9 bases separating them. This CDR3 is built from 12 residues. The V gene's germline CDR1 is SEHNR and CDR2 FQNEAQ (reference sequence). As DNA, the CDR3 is TGTGCCAGCAGCCTCTCGTTTAATGAGCAGTTCTTC. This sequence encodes CASSLSFNEQFF.

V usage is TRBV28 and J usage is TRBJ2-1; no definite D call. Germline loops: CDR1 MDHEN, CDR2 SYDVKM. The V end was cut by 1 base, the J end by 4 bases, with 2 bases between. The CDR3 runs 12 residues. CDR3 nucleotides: TGTGCCAGCAGTTTATTATACAATGAGCAGTTCTTC. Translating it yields CASSLLYNEQFF. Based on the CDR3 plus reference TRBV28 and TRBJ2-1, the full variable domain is DVKVTQSSRYLVKRTGEKVFLECVQDMDHENMFWYRQDPGLGLRLIYFSYDVKMKEKGDIPEGYSVSREKKERFSLILESASTNQTSMYLCASSLLYNEQFFGPGTRLTVL.

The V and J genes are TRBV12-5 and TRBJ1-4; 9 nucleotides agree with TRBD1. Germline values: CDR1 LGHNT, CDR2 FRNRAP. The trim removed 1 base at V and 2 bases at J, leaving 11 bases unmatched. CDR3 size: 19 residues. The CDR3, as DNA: TGTGCTAGTGGTTTGGATCCGGGACAGGGATATTGGACTAATGAAAAACTGTTTTTT. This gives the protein CASGLDPGQGYWTNEKLFF.

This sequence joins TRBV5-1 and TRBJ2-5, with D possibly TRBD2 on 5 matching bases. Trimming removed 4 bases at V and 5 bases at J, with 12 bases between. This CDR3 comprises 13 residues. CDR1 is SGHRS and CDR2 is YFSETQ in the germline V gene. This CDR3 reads CASSPGVGETQYF. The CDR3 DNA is TGCGCCAGCAGCCCCGGGGTAGGGGAGACCCAGTACTTC.